The TCR beta chain under discussion was sequenced for a study of siplizumab effects on memory and regulatory T cells. Clones were sequenced by immunoSEQ multiplex PCR, and TCRdb holds only the in-frame ones, with some missing. The table records 85,000 to 130,000 clones, around 92% of them present only once. Trimming left V 2 bases short and J 0 bases short, with 20 bases between. Per the germline V gene, CDR1 is SGHAT and CDR2 is FQNNGV. This CDR3 is 19 amino acids long. The sequencing input was Tregs sorted from blood. The sequence came from a human donor in good health. This sequence joins TRBV11-2 and TRBJ2-1; D is possibly TRBD2 (6 bases). DNA of the CDR3: TGTGCCAGCAGCTTATTATCCGGCGGGGCCCTGGGCTCCTACAATGAGCAGTTCTTC. It encodes CASSLLSGGALGSYNEQFF.